This entry is about one T cell receptor (beta chain). CDR3 size: 17 residues. Germline CDR1 is LNHDA and CDR2 is SQIVND (reference sequence). The germline V and J ends were trimmed by 0 bases and 0 bases, with 12 bases remaining between them. This record comes from a study of control samples from healthy donors and cancer patients. Profiled with immunoSEQ multiplex PCR; TCRdb holds only in-frame clones, not every one. Here the sample spans about 120,000 clones, about 89% being singletons. Source material: blood. This clonotype originated in a man aged 50 to 59 in good health. The chain couples TRBV19 to TRBJ2-1; no clear D gene. CDR3 DNA: TGTGCCAGTAGTATAGATCAGGTCTCCAGCTCCTACAATGAGCAGTTCTTC. Translating gives CASSIDQVSSSYNEQFF.